This T cell receptor (beta chain) was sequenced for a study of OX40 agonist ivuxolimab in advanced cancers. Across the whole study: Patients received intravenous ivuxolimab every 2 weeks at 0.01 to 10 mg/kg. Dose-escalation patients' cancers were hepatocellular carcinoma, melanoma, renal cell or head and neck cancer.

The assay was immunoSEQ multiplex PCR, and TCRdb's table has in-frame clones only and misses some. Here the sample spans tens of thousands of clones, approximately 88% being singletons. With autoimmune disease history or systemic immunosuppression, patients were excluded. The V and J ends lost 9 bases and 2 bases, in that order; junction bases with no gene match: 3. The CDR3 is made up of 12 amino acids. Germline CDR1 is LNHDA and CDR2 is SQIVND (reference sequence). The J gene is TRBJ2-5, the V gene TRBV19; 7 bases map to TRBD2. The starting material was CD4+ or CD8+ T cells sorted from blood, obtained in a trial of the OX40 agonist ivuxolimab. This receptor was obtained from an adult with an advanced solid tumor such as melanoma, head and neck, liver or kidney cancer. The CDR3 region has the DNA TGTGCCAGCGGGGGGTCGCAAGAGACCCAGTACTTC. It translates to CASGGSQETQYF.